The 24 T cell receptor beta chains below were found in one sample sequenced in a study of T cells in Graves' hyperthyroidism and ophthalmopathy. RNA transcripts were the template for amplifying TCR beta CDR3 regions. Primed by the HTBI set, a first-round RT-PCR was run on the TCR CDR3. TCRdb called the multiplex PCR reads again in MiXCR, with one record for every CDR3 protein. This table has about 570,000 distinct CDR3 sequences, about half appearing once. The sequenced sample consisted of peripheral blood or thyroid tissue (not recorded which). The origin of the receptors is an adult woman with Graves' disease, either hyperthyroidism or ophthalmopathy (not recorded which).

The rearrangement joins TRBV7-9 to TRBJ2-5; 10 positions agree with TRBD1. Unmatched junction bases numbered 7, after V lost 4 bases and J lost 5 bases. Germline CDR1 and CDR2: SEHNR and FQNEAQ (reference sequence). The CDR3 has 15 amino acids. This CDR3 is CASSSPTGGAETQYF. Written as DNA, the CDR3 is TGTGCCAGCAGCTCACCGACAGGGGGCGCGGAGACCCAGTACTTC.

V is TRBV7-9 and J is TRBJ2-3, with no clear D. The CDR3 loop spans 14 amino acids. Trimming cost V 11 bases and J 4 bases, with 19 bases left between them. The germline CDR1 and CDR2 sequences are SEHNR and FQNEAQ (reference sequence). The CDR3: CAGAPFGPPDTQYF. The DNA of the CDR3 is TGTGCCGGAGCCCCCTTTGGGCCGCCAGATACGCAGTATTTT.

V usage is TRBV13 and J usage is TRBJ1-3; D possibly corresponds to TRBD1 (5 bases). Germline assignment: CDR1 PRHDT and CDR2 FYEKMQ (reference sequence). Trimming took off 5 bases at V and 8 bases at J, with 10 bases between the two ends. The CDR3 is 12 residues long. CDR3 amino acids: CASSRAGHTIYF. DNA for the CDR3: TGTGCCAGCAGCCGGGCGGGACACACCATATATTTT.

The CDR3 spells CASTSGQTVYEQYF. The DNA of the CDR3 is TGCGCCAGCACCTCAGGACAGACCGTCTACGAGCAGTACTTC. The chain recombines TRBV5-1 with TRBJ2-7, with D possibly matching TRBD1 (6 bases). Per germline, CDR1 SGHRS and CDR2 YFSETQ. The CDR3 length is 14 residues. V was cut by 6 bases and J by 3 bases, with 16 bases left in between.

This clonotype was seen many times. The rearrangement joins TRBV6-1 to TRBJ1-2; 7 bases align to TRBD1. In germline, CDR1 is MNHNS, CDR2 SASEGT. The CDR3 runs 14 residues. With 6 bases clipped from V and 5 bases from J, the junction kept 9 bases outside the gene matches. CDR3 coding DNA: TGTGCCAGCAGGCGCAGGGGGGGGATGTATGGCTACACCTTC. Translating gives CASRRRGGMYGYTF.

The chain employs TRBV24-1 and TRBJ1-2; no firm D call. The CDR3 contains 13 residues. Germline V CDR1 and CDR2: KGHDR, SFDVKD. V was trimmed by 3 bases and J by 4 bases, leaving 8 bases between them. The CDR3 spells CATSDVPVYGYTF. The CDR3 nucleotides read TGTGCCACCAGTGATGTACCCGTCTATGGCTACACCTTC.

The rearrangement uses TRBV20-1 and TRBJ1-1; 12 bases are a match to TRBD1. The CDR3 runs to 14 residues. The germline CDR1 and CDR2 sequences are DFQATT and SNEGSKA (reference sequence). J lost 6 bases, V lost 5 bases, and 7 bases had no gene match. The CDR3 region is CSAPGQGALAEAFF. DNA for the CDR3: TGCAGTGCTCCGGGACAGGGGGCGCTGGCTGAAGCTTTCTTT.

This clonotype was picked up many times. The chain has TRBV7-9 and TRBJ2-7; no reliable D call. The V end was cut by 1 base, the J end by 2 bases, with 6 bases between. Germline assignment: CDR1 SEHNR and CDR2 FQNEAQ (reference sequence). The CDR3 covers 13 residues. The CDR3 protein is CASSLGGTYEQYF. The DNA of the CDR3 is TGTGCCAGCAGCTTAGGTGGCACCTACGAGCAGTACTTC.

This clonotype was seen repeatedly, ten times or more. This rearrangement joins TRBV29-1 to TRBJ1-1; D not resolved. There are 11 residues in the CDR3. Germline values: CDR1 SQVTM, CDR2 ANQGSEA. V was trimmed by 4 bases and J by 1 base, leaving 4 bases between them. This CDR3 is CSVVRNTEAFF. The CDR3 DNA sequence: TGCAGCGTTGTGAGGAACACTGAAGCTTTCTTT.

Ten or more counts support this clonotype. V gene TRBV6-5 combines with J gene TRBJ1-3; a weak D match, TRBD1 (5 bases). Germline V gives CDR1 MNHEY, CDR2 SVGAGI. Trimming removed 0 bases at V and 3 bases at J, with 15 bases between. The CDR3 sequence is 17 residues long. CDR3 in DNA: TGTGCCAGCAGTTACTCGACGCCTGGGACGAGTGGAAACACCATATATTTT. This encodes CASSYSTPGTSGNTIYF.

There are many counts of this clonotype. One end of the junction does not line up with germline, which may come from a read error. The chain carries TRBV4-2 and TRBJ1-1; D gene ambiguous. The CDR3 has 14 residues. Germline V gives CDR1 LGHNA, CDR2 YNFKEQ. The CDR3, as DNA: TGTGCAAGCAGCTACATCGGGAGCAACACTGAAGCTTTCTTT. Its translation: CASSYIGSNTEAFF.

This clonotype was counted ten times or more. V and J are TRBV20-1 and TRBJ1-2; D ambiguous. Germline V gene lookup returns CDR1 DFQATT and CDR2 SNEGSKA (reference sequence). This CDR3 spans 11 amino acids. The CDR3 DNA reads TGCAGCGCTCCCTACATCGGCGGCTACACCTTC. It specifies CSAPYIGGYTF.

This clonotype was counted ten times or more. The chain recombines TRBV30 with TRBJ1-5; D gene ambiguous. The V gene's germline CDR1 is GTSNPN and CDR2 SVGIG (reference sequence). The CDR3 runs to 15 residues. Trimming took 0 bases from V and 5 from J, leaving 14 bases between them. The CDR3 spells CAWSVHGTNYQPQHF. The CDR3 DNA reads TGTGCCTGGAGTGTACACGGCACCAACTATCAGCCCCAGCATTTT.

The CDR3 DNA reads TGCGCCAGCAGCTTGGTCCCGGGTATTAGAGTGCCCCAGCATTTT. Its protein product is CASSLVPGIRVPQHF. The chain has TRBV5-1 and TRBJ1-5, with unresolved D. Trimming pared 0 bases from V and 9 bases from J, leaving 16 bases between. In germline, CDR1 is SGHRS, CDR2 YFSETQ. The length of the CDR3 is 15 residues.

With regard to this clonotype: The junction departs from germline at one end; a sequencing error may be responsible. In DNA, the CDR3 is TGTGCCAGCAGCCGGACTCTCTACTATGGCTACACCTTT. Translation: CASSRTLYYGYTF. V gene TRBV5-4 combines with J gene TRBJ1-2, with unresolved D. There are 13 residues in the CDR3. The V gene's germline CDR1 is SGHNT and CDR2 YYREEE (reference sequence).

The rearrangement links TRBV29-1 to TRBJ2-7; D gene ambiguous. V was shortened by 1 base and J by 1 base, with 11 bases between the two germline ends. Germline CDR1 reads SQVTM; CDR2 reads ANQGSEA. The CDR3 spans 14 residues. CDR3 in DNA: TGCAGCGTTGAAGGGCCCGAGGAGTCCTACGAGCAGTACTTC. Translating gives CSVEGPEESYEQYF.

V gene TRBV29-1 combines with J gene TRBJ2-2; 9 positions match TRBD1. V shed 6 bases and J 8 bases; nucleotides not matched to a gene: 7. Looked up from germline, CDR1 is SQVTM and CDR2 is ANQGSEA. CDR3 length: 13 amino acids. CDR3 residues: CSVIQGAEGELFF. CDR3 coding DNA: TGCAGCGTGATACAGGGGGCTGAAGGGGAGCTGTTTTTT.

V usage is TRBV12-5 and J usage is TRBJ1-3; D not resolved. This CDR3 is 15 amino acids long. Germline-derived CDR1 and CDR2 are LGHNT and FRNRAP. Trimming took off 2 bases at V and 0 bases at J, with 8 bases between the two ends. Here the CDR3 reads CASGLRVNSGNTIYF. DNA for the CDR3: TGTGCTAGTGGTTTGAGGGTCAACTCTGGAAACACCATATATTTT.

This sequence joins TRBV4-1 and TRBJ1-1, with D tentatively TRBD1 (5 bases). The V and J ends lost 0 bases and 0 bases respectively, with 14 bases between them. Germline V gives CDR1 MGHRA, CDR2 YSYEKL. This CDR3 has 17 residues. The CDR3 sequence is CASSQEGPRAMNTEAFF. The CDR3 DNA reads TGCGCCAGCAGCCAAGAAGGGCCCAGGGCTATGAACACTGAAGCTTTCTTT.

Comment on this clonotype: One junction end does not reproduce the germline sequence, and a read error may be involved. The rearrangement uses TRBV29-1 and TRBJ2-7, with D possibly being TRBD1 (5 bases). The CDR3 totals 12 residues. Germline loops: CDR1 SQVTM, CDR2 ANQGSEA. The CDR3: CSVEDSTYEQYF. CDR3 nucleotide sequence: TGCAGCGTGGAAGACAGTACCTACGAGCAGTACTTC.

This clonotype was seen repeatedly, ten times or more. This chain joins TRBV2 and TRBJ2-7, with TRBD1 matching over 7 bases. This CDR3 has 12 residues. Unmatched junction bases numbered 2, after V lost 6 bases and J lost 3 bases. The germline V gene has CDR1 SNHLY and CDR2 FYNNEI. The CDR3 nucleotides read TGTGCCAGCAGGCCAGGGGGCTACGAGCAGTACTTC. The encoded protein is CASRPGGYEQYF.

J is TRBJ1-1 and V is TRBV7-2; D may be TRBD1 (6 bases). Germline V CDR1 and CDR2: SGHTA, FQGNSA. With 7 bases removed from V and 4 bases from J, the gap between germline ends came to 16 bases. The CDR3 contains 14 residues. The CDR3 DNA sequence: TGTGCCAGCAAAAGTCAGGGGTGGGGCACTGAAGCTTTCTTT. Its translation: CASKSQGWGTEAFF.

The DNA of the CDR3 is TGTGCCAGCAGCTCACAGGGGAGTGATCAGCCCCAGCATTTT. Protein: CASSSQGSDQPQHF. The chain couples TRBV7-9 to TRBJ1-5; 7 positions agree with TRBD1. The CDR3 extends over 14 amino acids. The junction had 5 bases not matched to a gene; V was cut back by 4 bases and J by 5 bases. Germline CDR1 is SEHNR and CDR2 is FQNEAQ (reference sequence). Together with reference TRBV7-9 and TRBJ1-5, the CDR3 gives the full variable domain: DTGVSQNPRHKITKRGQNVTFRCDPISEHNRLYWYRQTLGQGPEFLTYFQNEAQLEKSRLLSDRFSAERPKGSFSTLEIQRTEQGDSAMYLCASSSQGSDQPQHFGDGTRLSIL.

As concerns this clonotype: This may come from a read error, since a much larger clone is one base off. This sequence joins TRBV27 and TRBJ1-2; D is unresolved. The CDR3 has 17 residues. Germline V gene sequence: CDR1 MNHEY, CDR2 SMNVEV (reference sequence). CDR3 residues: CVSSLRPPPFPLYGYTF. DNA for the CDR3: TGTGTCAGCAGTTTAAGGCCACCTCCGTTCCCCCTCTATGGCTACACCTTC.